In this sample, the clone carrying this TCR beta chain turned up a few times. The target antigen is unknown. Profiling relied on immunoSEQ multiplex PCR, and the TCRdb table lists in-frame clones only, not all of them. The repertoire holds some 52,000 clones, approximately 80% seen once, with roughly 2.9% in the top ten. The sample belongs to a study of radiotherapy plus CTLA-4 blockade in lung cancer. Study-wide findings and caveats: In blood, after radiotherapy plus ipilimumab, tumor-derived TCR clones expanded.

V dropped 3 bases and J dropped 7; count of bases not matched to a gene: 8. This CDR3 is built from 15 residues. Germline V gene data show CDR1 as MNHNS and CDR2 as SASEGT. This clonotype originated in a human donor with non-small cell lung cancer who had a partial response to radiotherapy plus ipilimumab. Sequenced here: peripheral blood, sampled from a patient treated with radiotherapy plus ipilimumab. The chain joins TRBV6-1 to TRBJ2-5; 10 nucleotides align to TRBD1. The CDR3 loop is CASSDAGQGLGTQYF. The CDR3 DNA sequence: TGTGCCAGCAGTGATGCGGGACAGGGGTTGGGGACCCAGTACTTC.